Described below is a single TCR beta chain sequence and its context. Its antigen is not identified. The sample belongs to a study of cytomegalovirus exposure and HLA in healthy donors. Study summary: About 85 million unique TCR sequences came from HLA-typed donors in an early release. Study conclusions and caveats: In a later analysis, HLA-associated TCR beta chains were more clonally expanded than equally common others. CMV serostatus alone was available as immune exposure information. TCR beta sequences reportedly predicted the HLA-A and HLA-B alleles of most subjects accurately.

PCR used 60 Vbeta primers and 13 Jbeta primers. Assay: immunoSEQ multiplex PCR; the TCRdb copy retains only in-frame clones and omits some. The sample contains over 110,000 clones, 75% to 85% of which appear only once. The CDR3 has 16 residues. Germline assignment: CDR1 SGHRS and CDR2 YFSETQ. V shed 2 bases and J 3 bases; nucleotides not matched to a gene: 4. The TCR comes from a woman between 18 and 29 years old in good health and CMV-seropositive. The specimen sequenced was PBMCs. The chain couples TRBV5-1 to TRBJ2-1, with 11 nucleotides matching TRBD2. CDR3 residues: CASSLTSGGHYNEQFF. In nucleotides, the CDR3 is TGCGCCAGCAGCTTAACTAGCGGGGGCCACTACAATGAGCAGTTCTTC. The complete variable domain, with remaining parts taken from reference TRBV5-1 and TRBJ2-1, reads KAGVTQTPRYLIKTRGQQVTLSCSPISGHRSVSWYQQTPGQGLQFLFEYFSETQRNKGNFPGRFSGRQFSNSRSEMNVSTLELGDSALYLCASSLTSGGHYNEQFFGPGTRLTVL.